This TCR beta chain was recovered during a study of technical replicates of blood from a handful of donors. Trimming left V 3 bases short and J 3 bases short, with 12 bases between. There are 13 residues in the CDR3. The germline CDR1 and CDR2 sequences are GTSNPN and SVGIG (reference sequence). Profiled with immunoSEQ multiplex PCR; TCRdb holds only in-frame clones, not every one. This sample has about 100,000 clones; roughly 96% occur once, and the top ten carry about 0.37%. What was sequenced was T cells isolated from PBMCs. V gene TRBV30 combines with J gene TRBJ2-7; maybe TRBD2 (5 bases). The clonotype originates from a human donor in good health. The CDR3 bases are TGTGCCTGGAGGTCGGGGATCGGCTACGAGCAGTACTTC. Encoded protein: CAWRSGIGYEQYF.